This T cell receptor beta chain was identified in a study of radiotherapy plus CTLA-4 blockade in lung cancer (dated by TCRdb to the late 2010s). Background for the entire study: Objective responses occurred in 18% of enrolled patients, and 31% achieved disease control.

Library preparation employed the immunoSEQ multiplex PCR assay. Imported from immuneACCESS, the table was reduced by TCRdb to in-frame sequences with V and J called. These copies leave out some clones; in studies compared against another copy, an unresolved V gene accounts for under half, and the cause of the remainder is not known. The sample yields approximately 25,000 clones; around 79% were counted once. Clones ranked in the top ten supply less than 25% of the sample. CDR1 and CDR2 are drawn from the germline V gene: SQVTM, ANQGSEA. The CDR3, cysteine through phenylalanine, is 15 amino acids long. Of all the DNA, just the CDR3 is kept, 45 bases in frame from base 1. At the junction V is shortened by 1 base and J by 1 base, with 14 bases in between. Focal radiation therapy combined with CTLA-4 blockade (ipilimumab) was tested in patients with chemo-refractory metastatic non-small-cell lung cancer.

A note on this clone: Its antigen target is currently unknown. No much larger clone exists at a distance of one base, and base qualities are not known.

Here is what the overall study found, with its caveats: TCR clones derived from tumors expanded in peripheral blood after treatment with radiotherapy and ipilimumab. Increased serum interferon-beta after radiation, together with early dynamic changes in blood T cell clones, were reported to be the strongest predictors of response.

The specimen was peripheral blood, collected from a patient treated with radiotherapy plus ipilimumab. The sequence is built from TRBV29-1 and TRBJ2-7; perhaps TRBD1 is the D gene, with 5 bases matching. This clonotype was sampled from a human donor with non-small cell lung cancer that progressed on radiotherapy plus ipilimumab. The nucleotides read TGCAGCGTTGAAGTTCGACAGTTGTATTCCTACGAGCAGTACTTC. Translated, it gives CSVEVRQLYSYEQYF.